Listed here are 14 T cell receptor beta chains from one sample, sequenced in a study of blood T cell repertoires in COVID-19. The protocol was immunoSEQ multiplex PCR, while the TCRdb copy is restricted to in-frame clones and leaves out a portion. The table lists over 200,000 clones, over 80% of them singletons. Input material: peripheral blood. The receptors stem from a woman aged 25 to 45 with COVID-19, enrolled during active disease.

There are a few counts of this clone. The J gene is TRBJ1-2, the V gene TRBV28; D unclear. Trimming removed 3 bases at V and 4 bases at J, with 6 bases between. The CDR3 is made up of 12 amino acids. Per germline, CDR1 MDHEN and CDR2 SYDVKM. The CDR3 loop is CASSLGRYGYTF. In DNA, the CDR3 is TGTGCCAGCAGTTTGGGCCGCTATGGCTACACCTTC.

The chain uses TRBV7-2 and TRBJ1-5; the match to TRBD1 covers 9 bases. Germline CDR1 and CDR2: SGHTA and FQGNSA. The V segment lost 3 bases and the J segment 7 bases; nucleotides outside the gene matches: 4. The CDR3 is 14 residues long. The CDR3: CASSFTGGDQPQHF. The CDR3, as DNA: TGTGCCAGCAGCTTTACAGGGGGCGACCAGCCCCAGCATTTT.

The chain recombines TRBV7-2 with TRBJ2-1; TRBD2 agrees at 10 bases. Germline loops: CDR1 SGHTA, CDR2 FQGNSA. The CDR3 consists of 13 residues. V lost 1 base, J lost 13 bases, and 4 bases stayed unmatched. The CDR3 DNA sequence: TGTGCCAGCAGCTTAGAGCGGACTAGCGGCCAGTTCTTC. Translation: CASSLERTSGQFF.

V is TRBV5-4 and J is TRBJ1-1; 8 nucleotides line up with TRBD1. The CDR3 runs to 14 residues. J gave up 10 bases and V 7 bases, and 15 bases lay outside the gene matches. Germline V CDR1 and CDR2: SGHNT, YYREEE (reference sequence). The chain's CDR3 is CASSPPGGRRVAFF. For the CDR3, the DNA is TGTGCCAGCTCCCCCCCAGGGGGCCGCCGAGTAGCTTTCTTT.

The CDR3 DNA sequence: TGTGCCTGGAGCTCCCGGGACAGGGTCTACGAGCAGTACTTC. Protein sequence: CAWSSRDRVYEQYF. This chain links TRBV30 with TRBJ2-7; 9 nucleotides line up with TRBD1. Germline V gene lookup returns CDR1 GTSNPN and CDR2 SVGIG (reference sequence). With 3 bases clipped from V and 3 bases from J, the junction kept 6 bases outside the gene matches. The CDR3 sequence is 14 residues long. The full variable domain, in which reference TRBV30 and TRBJ2-7 provide the parts outside the CDR3, is SQTIHQWPATLVQPVGSPLSLECTVEGTSNPNLYWYRQAAGRGLQLLFYSVGIGQISSEVPQNLSASRPQDRQFILSSKKLLLSDSGFYLCAWSSRDRVYEQYFGPGTRLTVT.

V gene TRBV6-5 combines with J gene TRBJ1-2; weak D call: TRBD1 (5 bases). Per germline, CDR1 MNHEY and CDR2 SVGAGI. With 0 bases removed from V and 9 bases from J, the gap between germline ends came to 17 bases. This CDR3 is 15 amino acids long. CDR3 in amino acids: CASSYSKAQGGSYTF. CDR3 in DNA: TGTGCCAGCAGTTACTCGAAGGCCCAGGGCGGAAGCTACACCTTC.

The chain links TRBV6-2 or TRBV6-3 to TRBJ2-7, with D possibly TRBD1 on 5 matching bases. CDR3 length equals 12 residues. The ends were cut back, 5 bases at V and 0 bases at J, with 5 bases in the middle. Germline lookup yields CDR1 MNHEY and CDR2 SVGEGT. The CDR3: CASSDSSYEQYF. CDR3 DNA sequence: TGTGCCAGCAGTGACAGCTCCTACGAGCAGTACTTC.

The chain links TRBV20-1 to TRBJ2-5; D call uncertain. The CDR3 is 11 amino acids. V was trimmed by 6 bases and J by 5 bases, leaving 10 bases between them. Germline V CDR1 and CDR2: DFQATT, SNEGSKA (reference sequence). CDR3 region: CSASTLETQYF. The CDR3 nucleotides are TGCAGTGCCTCGACTCTGGAGACCCAGTACTTC.

The chain employs TRBV28 and TRBJ1-5; possible D gene TRBD1, 5 bases. CDR3 size: 14 residues. Germline CDR1 and CDR2: MDHEN and SYDVKM. Trimming removed 5 bases at V and 1 base at J, with 9 bases between. Here the CDR3 reads CASSRGGSNQPQHF. The CDR3 coding sequence is TGTGCCAGCAGTCGGGGGGGAAGCAATCAGCCCCAGCATTTT.

As concerns this clone: The junction does not match germline at one end; this may be a read error. The chain combines TRBV6-1 with TRBJ1-1; D might be TRBD1 (6 bases). CDR1 is MNHNS, CDR2 SASEGT, per germline. This CDR3 comprises 16 residues. Here the CDR3 reads CASREDRSLNPTEAFF. Written as DNA, the CDR3 is TGTGCCAGCAGGGAAGACAGGTCCTTAAACCCCACTGAAGCTTTCTTT.

The chain links TRBV6-1 to TRBJ1-5; 7 bases are a match to TRBD1. The CDR3 loop spans 13 amino acids. CDR1 and CDR2 from the germline V gene are MNHNS and SASEGT. The V and J ends lost 6 bases and 5 bases, in that order; junction bases with no gene match: 4. The CDR3 region is CASSLDRDQPQHF. The CDR3 DNA sequence: TGTGCCAGCAGCCTCGACAGGGATCAGCCCCAGCATTTT.

The rearrangement joins TRBV3-1 (or the pseudogene TRBV3-2) to TRBJ1-6; perhaps TRBD1 as D (6 bases). This CDR3 is built from 16 residues. Germline lookup yields CDR1 LGHDT and CDR2 YNNKEL (reference sequence). Trimming took 4 bases from V and 7 from J, leaving 17 bases between them. The CDR3 loop reads CASSRVSRGGNSPLHF. In DNA, the CDR3 is TGTGCCAGCAGCCGGGTGTCCAGGGGCGGAAATTCACCCCTCCACTTT.

The V call is TRBV6-2 or TRBV6-3, the J call TRBJ2-2; 8 nucleotides match TRBD1. J was trimmed by 1 base and V by 2 bases; bases with no gene match: 0. Looked up from germline, CDR1 is MNHEY and CDR2 is SVGEGT. The CDR3 length is 15 residues. The CDR3 loop reads CASSYGTGNTGELFF. CDR3 DNA: TGTGCCAGCAGTTACGGGACAGGGAACACCGGGGAGCTGTTTTTT.

V is TRBV5-1 and J is TRBJ2-1, with 8 bases that match TRBD2. V gave up 0 bases and J gave up 1 base; unmatched junction bases: 3. The germline V gene has CDR1 SGHRS and CDR2 YFSETQ. This CDR3 contains 16 residues. CDR3 DNA sequence: TGCGCCAGCAGCTTGGTCTTAGCGGGATCCTACAATGAGCAGTTCTTC. Residues: CASSLVLAGSYNEQFF.